The sequence of this T cell receptor beta chain was determined in a study of graft-versus-host responses after intestinal transplantation. The overall study: Induction using anti-thymocyte globulin, followed by tacrolimus and steroids for two to four years, was given to all recipients.

With respect to this clone: The target antigen is unknown.

Trimming took 2 bases from V and 2 from J, leaving 10 bases between them. The CDR3 extends over 14 amino acids. Looked up from germline, CDR1 is SGHTA and CDR2 is FQGNSA. Some clones are missing from TCRdb's copy, which holds only in-frame ones; the method was immunoSEQ multiplex PCR. The table lists tens of thousands of clones, over 85% of them singletons. Findings and caveats of the study: Allografts carried high graft-versus-host to host-versus-graft clonal ratios in patients having graft-donor T cell macrochimerism.

The TCR comes from a human patient who received an intestinal transplant, so some T cells may come from the graft donor. This sequence joins TRBV7-2 and TRBJ2-7; D is undetermined. This material consisted of PBMCs, taken 16 days after intestinal transplant. The CDR3 DNA follows: TGTGCCAGCAGCTTAAGTTATGGGGCCTACGAGCAGTACTTC. Translating it yields CASSLSYGAYEQYF.